This T cell receptor (beta chain) was recorded in a study of chemoradiotherapy in HPV16-positive cancers. The protocol was immunoSEQ multiplex PCR, while the TCRdb copy is restricted to in-frame clones and leaves out a portion. The table shows some 29,000 clones, with approximately 93% occurring only once. The CDR3 totals 15 residues. Trimming took 6 bases from V and 1 from J; bases not matched to a gene: 10. CDR1 is SGHRS and CDR2 is YFSETQ in the germline V gene. The chain uses TRBV5-1 and TRBJ2-7, with 7 nucleotides matching TRBD2. The receptor was isolated from a human donor with HPV-associated anogenital cancer. The specimen was blood, collected from a patient who underwent chemoradiotherapy. The CDR3 DNA is TGCGCCAGCATGGGAGGGTTAGGATTTTCCTACGAGCAGTACTTC. Translated: CASMGGLGFSYEQYF.